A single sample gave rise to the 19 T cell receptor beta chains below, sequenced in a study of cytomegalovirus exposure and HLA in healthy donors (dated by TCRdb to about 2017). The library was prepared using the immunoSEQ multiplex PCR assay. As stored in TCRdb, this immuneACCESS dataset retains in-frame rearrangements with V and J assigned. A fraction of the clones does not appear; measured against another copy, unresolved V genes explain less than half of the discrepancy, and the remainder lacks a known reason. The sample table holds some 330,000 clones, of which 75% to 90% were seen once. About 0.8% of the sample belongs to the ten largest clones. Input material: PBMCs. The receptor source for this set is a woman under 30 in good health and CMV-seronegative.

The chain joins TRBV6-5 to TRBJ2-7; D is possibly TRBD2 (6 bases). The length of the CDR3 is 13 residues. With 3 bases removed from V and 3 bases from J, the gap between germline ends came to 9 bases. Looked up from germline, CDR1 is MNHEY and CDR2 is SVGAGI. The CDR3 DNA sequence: TGTGCCAGCAGTTATCCCGGGGGCTACGAGCAGTACTTC. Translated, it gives CASSYPGGYEQYF.

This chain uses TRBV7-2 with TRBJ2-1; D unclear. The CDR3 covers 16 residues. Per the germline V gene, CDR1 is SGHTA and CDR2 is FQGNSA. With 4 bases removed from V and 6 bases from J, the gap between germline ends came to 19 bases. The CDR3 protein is CASSSQTSYAGNEQFF. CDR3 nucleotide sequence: TGTGCCAGCAGCTCCCAGACTTCGTACGCCGGCAATGAGCAGTTCTTC. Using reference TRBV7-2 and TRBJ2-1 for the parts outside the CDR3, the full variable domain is GAGVSQSPSNKVTEKGKDVELRCDPISGHTALYWYRQSLGQGLEFLIYFQGNSAPDKSGLPSDRFSAERTGGSVSTLTIQRTQQEDSAVYLCASSSQTSYAGNEQFFGPGTRLTVL.

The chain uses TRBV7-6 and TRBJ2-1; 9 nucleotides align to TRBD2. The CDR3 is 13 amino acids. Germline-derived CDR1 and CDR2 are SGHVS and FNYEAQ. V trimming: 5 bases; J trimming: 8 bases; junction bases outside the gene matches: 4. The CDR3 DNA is TGTGCCAGCAGCGCGACTAGCGGTCATGAGCAGTTCTTC. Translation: CASSATSGHEQFF.

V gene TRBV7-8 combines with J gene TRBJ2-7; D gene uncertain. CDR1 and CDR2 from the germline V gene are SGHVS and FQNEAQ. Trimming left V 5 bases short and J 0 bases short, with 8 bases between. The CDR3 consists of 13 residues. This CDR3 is CASSPDDSYEQYF. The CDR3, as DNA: TGTGCCAGCAGCCCAGATGACTCCTACGAGCAGTACTTC.

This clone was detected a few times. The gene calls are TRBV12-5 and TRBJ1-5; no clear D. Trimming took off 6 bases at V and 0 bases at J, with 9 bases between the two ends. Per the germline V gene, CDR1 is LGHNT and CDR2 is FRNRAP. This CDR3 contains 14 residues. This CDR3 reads CASGQTDSNQPQHF. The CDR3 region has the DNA TGTGCTAGTGGCCAAACAGATAGCAATCAGCCCCAGCATTTT.

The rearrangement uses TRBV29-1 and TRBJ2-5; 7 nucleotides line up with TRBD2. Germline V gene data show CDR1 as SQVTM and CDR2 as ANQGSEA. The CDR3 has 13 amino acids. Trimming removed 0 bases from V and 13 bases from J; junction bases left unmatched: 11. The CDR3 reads CSVEDGEGRSGYF. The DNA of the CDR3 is TGCAGCGTTGAAGATGGGGAGGGGCGGTCGGGGTACTTC.

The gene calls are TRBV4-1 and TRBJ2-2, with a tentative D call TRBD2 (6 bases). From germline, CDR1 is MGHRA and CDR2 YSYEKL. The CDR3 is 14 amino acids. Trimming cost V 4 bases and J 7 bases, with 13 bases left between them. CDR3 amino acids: CASSPTGGVGELFF. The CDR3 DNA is TGCGCCAGCAGCCCCACCGGCGGGGTCGGGGAGCTGTTTTTT.

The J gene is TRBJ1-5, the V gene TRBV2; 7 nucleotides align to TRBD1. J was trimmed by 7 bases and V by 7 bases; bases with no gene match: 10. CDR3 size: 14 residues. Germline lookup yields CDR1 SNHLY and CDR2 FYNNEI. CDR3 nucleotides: TGTGCCAGCAACGGCAGGGGGACATACCAGCCCCAGCATTTT. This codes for CASNGRGTYQPQHF.

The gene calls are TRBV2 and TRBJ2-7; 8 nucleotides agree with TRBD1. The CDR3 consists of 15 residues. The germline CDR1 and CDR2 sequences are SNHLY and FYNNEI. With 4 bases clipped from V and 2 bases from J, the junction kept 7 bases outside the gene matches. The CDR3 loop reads CASSVGQGATYEQYF. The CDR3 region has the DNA TGTGCCAGCAGTGTTGGGCAGGGGGCAACCTACGAGCAGTACTTC.

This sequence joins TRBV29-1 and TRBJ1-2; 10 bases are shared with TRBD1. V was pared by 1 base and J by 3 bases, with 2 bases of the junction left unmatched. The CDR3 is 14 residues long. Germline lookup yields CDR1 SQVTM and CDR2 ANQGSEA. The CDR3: CSVEGTGGYYGYTF. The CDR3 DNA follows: TGCAGCGTTGAAGGGACAGGGGGGTACTATGGCTACACCTTC.

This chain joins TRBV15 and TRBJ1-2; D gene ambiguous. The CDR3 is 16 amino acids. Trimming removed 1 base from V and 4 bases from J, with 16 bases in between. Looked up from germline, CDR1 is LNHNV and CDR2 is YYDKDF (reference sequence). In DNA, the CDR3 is TGTGCCACCAGCAGAGCGGGGAAAGACACGAGCTATGGCTACACCTTC. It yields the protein CATSRAGKDTSYGYTF.

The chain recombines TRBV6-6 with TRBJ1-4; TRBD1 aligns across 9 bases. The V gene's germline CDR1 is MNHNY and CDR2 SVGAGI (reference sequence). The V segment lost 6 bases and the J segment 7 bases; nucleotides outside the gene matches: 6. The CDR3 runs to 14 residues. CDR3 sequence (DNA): TGTGCCAGCAGCCCGGGACAGGGCTTTGAAAAACTGTTTTTT. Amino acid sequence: CASSPGQGFEKLFF.

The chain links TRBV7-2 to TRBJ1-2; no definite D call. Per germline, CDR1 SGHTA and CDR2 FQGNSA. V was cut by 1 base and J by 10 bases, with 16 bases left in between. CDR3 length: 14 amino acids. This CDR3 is CASSLGFEASSYTF. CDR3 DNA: TGTGCCAGCAGCTTAGGTTTTGAGGCCAGTTCCTACACCTTC.

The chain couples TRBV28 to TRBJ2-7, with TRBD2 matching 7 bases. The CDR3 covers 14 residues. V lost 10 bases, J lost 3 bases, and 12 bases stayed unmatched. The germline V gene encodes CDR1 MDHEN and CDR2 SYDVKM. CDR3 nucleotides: TGTGCCATTACGACGGGGGGTAACCGCTACGAGCAGTACTTC. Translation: CAITTGGNRYEQYF.

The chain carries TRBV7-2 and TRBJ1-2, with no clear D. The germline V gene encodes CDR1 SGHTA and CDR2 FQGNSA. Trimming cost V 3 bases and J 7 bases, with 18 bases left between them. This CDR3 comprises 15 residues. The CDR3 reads CASSFTASGVAGYTF. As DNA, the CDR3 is TGTGCCAGCAGCTTTACTGCCTCCGGGGTGGCTGGCTACACCTTC.

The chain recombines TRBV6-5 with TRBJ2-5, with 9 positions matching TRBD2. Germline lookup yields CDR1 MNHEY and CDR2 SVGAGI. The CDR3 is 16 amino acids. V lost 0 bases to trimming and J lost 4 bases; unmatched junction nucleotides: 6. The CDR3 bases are TGTGCCAGCAGTTACTCGATGGGAGCGGGAGGAGAGACCCAGTACTTC. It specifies CASSYSMGAGGETQYF.

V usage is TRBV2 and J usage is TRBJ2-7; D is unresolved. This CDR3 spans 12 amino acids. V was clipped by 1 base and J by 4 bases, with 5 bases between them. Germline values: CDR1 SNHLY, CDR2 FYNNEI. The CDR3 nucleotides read TGTGCCAGCAGTGAAGGCAGGTACGAGCAGTACTTC. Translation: CASSEGRYEQYF.

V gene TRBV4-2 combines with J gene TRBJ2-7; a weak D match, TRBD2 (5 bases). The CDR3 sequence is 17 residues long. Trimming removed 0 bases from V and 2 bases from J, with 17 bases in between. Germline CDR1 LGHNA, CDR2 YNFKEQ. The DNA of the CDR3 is TGTGCCAGCAGCCAAGAACTTCCCTTAGCGACCGCCTACGAGCAGTACTTC. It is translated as CASSQELPLATAYEQYF.

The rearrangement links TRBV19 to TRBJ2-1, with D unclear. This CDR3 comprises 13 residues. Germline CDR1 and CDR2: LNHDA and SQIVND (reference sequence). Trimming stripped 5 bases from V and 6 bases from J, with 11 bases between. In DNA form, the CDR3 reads TGTGCCAGTAGTCAGACCCCTAGCAATGAGCAGTTCTTC. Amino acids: CASSQTPSNEQFF.